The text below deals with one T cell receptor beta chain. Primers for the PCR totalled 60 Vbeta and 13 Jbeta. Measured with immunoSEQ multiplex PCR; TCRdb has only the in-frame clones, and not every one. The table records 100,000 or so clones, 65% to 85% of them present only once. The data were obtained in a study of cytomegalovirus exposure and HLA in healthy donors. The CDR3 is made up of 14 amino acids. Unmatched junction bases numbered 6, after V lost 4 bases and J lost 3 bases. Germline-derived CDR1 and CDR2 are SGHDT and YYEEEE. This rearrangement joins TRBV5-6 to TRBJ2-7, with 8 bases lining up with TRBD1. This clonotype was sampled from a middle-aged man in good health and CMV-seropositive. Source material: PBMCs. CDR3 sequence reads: CASSPGTGNYEQYF. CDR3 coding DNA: TGTGCCAGCAGCCCCGGGACAGGTAACTACGAGCAGTACTTC.